This T cell receptor (beta chain) was retrieved from a study of spatial heterogeneity in lung cancer. Time point indicated: sample taken at primary tumor resection. Material for sequencing was whole RNA from tumor, nontumor lung or frozen PBMC, left unsorted. TCRdb recomputed calls from the 5' RACE reads with MiXCR, one row per CDR3 protein. The sample comprises 40,000 to 45,000 distinct CDR3 sequences, roughly an eighth of which are singletons, and approximately 60% rests with the top ten. This clonotype has only one observation. The V gene lost 0 bases and the J gene lost 2 bases, with 14 bases spanning the gap. This CDR3 has 16 residues. Per germline, CDR1 DFQATT and CDR2 SNEGSKA (reference sequence).

Sample: PBMCs, taken at surgery. The origin of this receptor is a male donor with early-stage non-small cell lung cancer. The V gene is TRBV20-1, the J gene TRBJ1-5, with D hard to call. The CDR3 nucleotides read TGCAGTGCTAGAGATATTCAAAGCGGCGGCAATCAGCCCCAGCATTTT. It is translated as CSARDIQSGGNQPQHF.